One sample yielded the 10 T cell receptor beta chains listed below, sequenced in a study of cytomegalovirus exposure and HLA in healthy donors. Some clones are missing from TCRdb's copy, which holds only in-frame ones; the method was immunoSEQ multiplex PCR. The sample lists approximately 59,000 clones; about 92% were seen once. Specimen: PBMCs. All receptors derive from a man younger than 35 in good health and CMV-seropositive.

J is TRBJ2-2 and V is TRBV11-2; TRBD1 agrees at 9 bases. Trimming cost V 5 bases and J 6 bases; bases outside gene matches: 10. Germline CDR1 reads SGHAT; CDR2 reads FQNNGV. CDR3 length equals 16 residues. This CDR3 is CASSLQTGGGSGELFF. The CDR3 nucleotides read TGTGCCAGCAGCCTCCAGACAGGGGGAGGGTCCGGGGAGCTGTTTTTT.

The rearrangement links TRBV19 to TRBJ1-1; a weak D match, TRBD1 (6 bases). With 7 bases removed from V and 4 bases from J, the gap between germline ends came to 25 bases. CDR1 and CDR2 from the germline V gene are LNHDA and SQIVND (reference sequence). The CDR3 consists of 17 residues. The CDR3 reads CASTKGEKGFGSTEAFF. The CDR3 nucleotides read TGTGCCAGTACCAAGGGGGAAAAGGGTTTCGGTAGCACTGAAGCTTTCTTT.

The rearrangement uses TRBV9 and TRBJ2-7; D may be TRBD1 (5 bases). This CDR3 region has 13 residues. In germline, CDR1 is SGDLS, CDR2 YYNGEE. The V end was cut by 0 bases, the J end by 5 bases, with 9 bases between. The CDR3 reads CASSVGRDNEQYF. CDR3 nucleotides: TGTGCCAGCAGCGTAGGCAGGGATAACGAGCAGTACTTC.

The chain joins TRBV5-1 to TRBJ2-6, with 10 bases identical to TRBD1. V trimming: 0 bases; J trimming: 0 bases; junction bases outside the gene matches: 9. The CDR3 runs 20 residues. In germline, CDR1 is SGHRS, CDR2 YFSETQ. The CDR3 loop reads CASSLAAGTGVSSGANVLTF. In nucleotides, the CDR3 is TGCGCCAGCAGCTTGGCGGCAGGGACAGGGGTGTCCTCTGGGGCCAACGTCCTGACTTTC.

This clone was seen a handful of times. V is TRBV6-4 and J is TRBJ2-1; 10 nucleotides line up with TRBD2. V lost 6 bases, J lost 7 bases, and 9 bases stayed unmatched. Germline CDR1 MRHNA, CDR2 SNTAGT. The CDR3 spans 15 residues. CDR3 residues: CASSRAGGPSNEQFF. CDR3 coding DNA: TGTGCCAGCAGCCGAGCGGGAGGGCCCTCTAATGAGCAGTTCTTC.

The sample holds a few counts of this clone. The chain links TRBV27 to TRBJ1-3; D is perhaps TRBD1 (5 bases). This CDR3 region has 12 residues. V shed 6 bases and J shed 4 bases, with 7 bases lying between them. Germline CDR1 is MNHEY and CDR2 is SMNVEV (reference sequence). CDR3 in amino acids: CASSGGGNTIYF. The CDR3, as DNA: TGTGCCAGCAGCGGGGGGGGAAACACCATATATTTT.

The V call is TRBV14, the J call TRBJ2-1; TRBD2 matches at 14 bases. Trimming took 0 bases from V and 5 from J; bases not matched to a gene: 9. The germline gives CDR1 SGHDN, CDR2 FVKESK. The CDR3 covers 19 residues. CDR3 DNA sequence: TGTGCCAGCAGCCAAGATCCGCTCCCGGGACTAGCGGGAGACAATGAGCAGTTCTTC. Protein product: CASSQDPLPGLAGDNEQFF.

The chain has TRBV11-2 and TRBJ1-2, with 7 bases that match TRBD1. Trimming removed 0 bases from V and 5 bases from J; junction bases left unmatched: 3. This CDR3 comprises 14 residues. The germline V gene has CDR1 SGHAT and CDR2 FQNNGV. CDR3 region: CASSLETGKYGYTF. The CDR3 DNA reads TGTGCCAGCAGCTTAGAGACAGGGAAATATGGCTACACCTTC.

V gene TRBV5-1 combines with J gene TRBJ2-5, with TRBD2 matching over 13 bases. The V gene's germline CDR1 is SGHRS and CDR2 YFSETQ. V trimming: 4 bases; J trimming: 3 bases; junction bases outside the gene matches: 3. The CDR3 loop spans 15 amino acids. For the CDR3, the DNA is TGCGCCAGCAGCGGGGGACTAGCGGGAAAAGAGACCCAGTACTTC. It encodes CASSGGLAGKETQYF.

The chain links TRBV19 to TRBJ2-1; TRBD2 aligns across 12 bases. After removal of 8 bases from V and 5 bases from J, the junction contained 4 bases not matched to a gene. The CDR3 totals 14 residues. The germline V gene encodes CDR1 LNHDA and CDR2 SQIVND (reference sequence). As DNA, the CDR3 is TGTGCCAGTCTTAGGACTAGCGGGAACAATGAGCAGTTCTTC. Amino acid sequence: CASLRTSGNNEQFF.